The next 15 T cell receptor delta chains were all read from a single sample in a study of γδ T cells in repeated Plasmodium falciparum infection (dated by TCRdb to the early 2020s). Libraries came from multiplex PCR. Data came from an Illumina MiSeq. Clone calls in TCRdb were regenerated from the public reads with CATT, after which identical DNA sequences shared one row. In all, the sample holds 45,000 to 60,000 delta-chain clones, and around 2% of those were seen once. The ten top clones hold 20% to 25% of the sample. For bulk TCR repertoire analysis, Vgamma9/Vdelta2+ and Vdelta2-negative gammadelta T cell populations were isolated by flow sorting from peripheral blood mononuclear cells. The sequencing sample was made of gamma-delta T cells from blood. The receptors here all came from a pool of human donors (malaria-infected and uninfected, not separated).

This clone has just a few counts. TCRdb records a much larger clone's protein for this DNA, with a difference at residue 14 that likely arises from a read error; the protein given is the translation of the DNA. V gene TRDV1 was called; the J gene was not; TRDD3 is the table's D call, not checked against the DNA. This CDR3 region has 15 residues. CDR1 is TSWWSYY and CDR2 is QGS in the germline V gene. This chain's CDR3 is CALGVTPGGGGKLTF. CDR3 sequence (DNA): TGTGCTCTTGGGGTTACTCCCGGGGGCGGCGGTAAACTCACCTTT.

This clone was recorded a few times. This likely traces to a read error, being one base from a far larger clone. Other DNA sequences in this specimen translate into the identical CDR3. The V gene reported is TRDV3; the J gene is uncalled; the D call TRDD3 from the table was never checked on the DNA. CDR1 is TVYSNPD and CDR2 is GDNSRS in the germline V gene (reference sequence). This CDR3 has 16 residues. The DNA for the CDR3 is TGTGCCGTACTATCCTGGGGGTACCAGGGAACCGATAAACTCATTTTT. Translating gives CAVLSWGYQGTDKLIF.

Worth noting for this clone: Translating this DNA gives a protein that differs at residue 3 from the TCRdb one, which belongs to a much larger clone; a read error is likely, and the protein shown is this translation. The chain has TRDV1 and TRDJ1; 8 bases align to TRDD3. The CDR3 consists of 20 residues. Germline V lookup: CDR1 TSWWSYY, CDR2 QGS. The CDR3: CAPGVPSQSVLGAYTDKLIF. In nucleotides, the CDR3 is TGTGCTCCTGGGGTACCTTCCCAGTCCGTACTGGGGGCCTACACCGATAAACTCATCTTT.

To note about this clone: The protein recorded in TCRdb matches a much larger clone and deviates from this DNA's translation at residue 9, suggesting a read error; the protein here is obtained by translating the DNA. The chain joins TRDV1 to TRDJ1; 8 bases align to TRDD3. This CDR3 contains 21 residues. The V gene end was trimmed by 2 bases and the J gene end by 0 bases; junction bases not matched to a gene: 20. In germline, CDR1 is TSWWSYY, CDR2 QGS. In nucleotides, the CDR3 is TGTGCTCTTGGGGAAGGGATCCTAGGTCGACTGGGGGTCATGTACACCGATAAACTCATCTTT. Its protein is CALGEGILGRLGVMYTDKLIF.

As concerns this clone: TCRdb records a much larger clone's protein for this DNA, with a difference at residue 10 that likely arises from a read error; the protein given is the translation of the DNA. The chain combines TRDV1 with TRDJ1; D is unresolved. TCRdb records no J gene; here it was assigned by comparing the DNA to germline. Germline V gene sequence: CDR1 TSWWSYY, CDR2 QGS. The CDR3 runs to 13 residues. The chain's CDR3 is CALGEPMSDRLIF. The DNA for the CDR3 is TGTGCTCTTGGGGAACCCATGTCTGATAGACTCATCTTT.

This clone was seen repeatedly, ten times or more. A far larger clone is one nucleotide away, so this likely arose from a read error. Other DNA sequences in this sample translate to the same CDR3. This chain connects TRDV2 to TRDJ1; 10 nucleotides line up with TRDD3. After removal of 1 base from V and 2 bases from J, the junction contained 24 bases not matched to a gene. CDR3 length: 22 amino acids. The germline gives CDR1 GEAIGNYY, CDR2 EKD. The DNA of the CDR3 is TGTGCCTGTGACACGGTAGGCTCAGTGAAGACTTCACTGGGGGATTCAACCGATAAACTCATCTTT. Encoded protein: CACDTVGSVKTSLGDSTDKLIF.

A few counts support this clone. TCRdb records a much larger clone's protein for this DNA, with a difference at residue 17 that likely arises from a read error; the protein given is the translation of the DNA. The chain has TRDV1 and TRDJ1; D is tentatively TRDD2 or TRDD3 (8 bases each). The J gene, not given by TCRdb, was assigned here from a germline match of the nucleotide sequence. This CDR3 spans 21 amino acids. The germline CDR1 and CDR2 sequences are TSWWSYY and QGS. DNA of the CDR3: TGTGCTCTTGGCTTCCTACCCCTGTCGTACTGGGGGCTCCGGTACACCAATAAACTCATCTTT. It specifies CALGFLPLSYWGLRYTNKLIF.

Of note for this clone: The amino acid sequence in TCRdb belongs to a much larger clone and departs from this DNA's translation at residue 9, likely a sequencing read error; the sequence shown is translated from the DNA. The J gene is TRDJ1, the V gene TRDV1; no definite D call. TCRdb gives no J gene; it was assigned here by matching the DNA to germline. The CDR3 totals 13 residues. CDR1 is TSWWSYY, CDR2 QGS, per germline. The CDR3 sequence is CALGGYNTGKLIF. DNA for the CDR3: TGTGCTCTTGGGGGTTATAACACCGGTAAACTCATCTTT.

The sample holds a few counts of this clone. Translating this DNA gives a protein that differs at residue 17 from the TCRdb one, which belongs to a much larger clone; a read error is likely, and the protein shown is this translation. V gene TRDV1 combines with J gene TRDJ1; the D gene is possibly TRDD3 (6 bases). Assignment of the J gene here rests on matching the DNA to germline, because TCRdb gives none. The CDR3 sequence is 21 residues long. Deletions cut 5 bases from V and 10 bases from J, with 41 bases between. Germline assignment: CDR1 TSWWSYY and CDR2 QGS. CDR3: CALGRFLLGLGMPHQHFGLIF. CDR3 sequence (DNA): TGTGCTCTTGGGAGGTTTCTCTTAGGGCTGGGGATGCCCCATCAGCATTTCGGACTCATCTTT.

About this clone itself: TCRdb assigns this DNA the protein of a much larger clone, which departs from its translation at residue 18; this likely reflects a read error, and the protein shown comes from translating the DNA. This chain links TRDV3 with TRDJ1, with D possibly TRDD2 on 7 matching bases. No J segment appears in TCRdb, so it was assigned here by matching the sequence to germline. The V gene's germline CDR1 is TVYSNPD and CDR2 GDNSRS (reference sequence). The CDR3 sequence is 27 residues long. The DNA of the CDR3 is TGTGCCCAGAAGAAAGTATTGTTCCTACCTCGCACACTTTTACCGGGGGACCCCGCCAAGTACACTGATAAACTCATCTTT. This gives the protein CAQKKVLFLPRTLLPGDPAKYTDKLIF.

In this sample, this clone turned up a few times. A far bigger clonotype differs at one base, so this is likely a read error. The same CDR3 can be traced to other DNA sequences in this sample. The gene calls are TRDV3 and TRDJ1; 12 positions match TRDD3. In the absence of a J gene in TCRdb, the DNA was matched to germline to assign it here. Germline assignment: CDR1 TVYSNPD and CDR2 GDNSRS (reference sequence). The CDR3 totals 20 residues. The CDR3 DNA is TGTGCTTTGATAACAGGCCTTCCGCCGTACTGGGGGATACCGACAGATAAACTCATCTTT. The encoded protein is CALITGLPPYWGIPTDKLIF. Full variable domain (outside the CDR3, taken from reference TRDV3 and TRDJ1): CDKVTQSSPDQTVASGSEVVLLCTYDTVYSNPDLFWYRIRPDYSFQFVFYGDNSRSEGADFTQGRFSVKHILTQKAFHLVISPVRTEDSATYYCALITGLPPYWGIPTDKLIFGKGTRVTVEP.

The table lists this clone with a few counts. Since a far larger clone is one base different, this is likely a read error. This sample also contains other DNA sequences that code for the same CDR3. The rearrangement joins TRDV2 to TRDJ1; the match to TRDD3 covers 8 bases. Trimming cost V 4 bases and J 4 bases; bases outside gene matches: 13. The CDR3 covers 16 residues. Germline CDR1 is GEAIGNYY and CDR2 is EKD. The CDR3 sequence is CACEGLGGLNGDKLIF. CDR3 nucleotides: TGTGCCTGTGAAGGGCTTGGGGGATTAAACGGCGATAAACTCATCTTT.

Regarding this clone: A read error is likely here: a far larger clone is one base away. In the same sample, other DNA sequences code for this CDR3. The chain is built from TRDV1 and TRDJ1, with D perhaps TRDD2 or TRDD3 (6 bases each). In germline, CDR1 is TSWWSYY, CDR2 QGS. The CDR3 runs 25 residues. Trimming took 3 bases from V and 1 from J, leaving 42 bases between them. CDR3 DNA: TGTGCTCTTGGGGATCCCTTCCCCCCTTATCCGGCGAACCTACTGGGATTCCTTTCCACCGATAAACTCATCTTT. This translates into CALGDPFPPYPANLLGFLSTDKLIF.

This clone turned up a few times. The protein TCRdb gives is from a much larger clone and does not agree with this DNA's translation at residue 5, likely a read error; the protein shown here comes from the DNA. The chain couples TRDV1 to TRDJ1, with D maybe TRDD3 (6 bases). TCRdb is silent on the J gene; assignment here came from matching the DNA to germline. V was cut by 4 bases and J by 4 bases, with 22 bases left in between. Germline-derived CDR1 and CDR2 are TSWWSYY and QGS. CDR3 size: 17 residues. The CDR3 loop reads CALGGLYWPGGDDKLIF. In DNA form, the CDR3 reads TGTGCTCTTGGGGGACTCTATTGGCCGGGGGGGGACGATAAACTCATCTTT.

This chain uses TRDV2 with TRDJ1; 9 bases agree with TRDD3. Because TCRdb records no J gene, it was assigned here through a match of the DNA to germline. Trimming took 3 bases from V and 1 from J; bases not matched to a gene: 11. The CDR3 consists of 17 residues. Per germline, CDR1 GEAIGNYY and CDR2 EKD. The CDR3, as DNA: TGTGCCTGTGACCCGGCTCTGGGGGATCCTTTCACCGATAAACTCATCTTT. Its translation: CACDPALGDPFTDKLIF.